The present entry profiles one T cell receptor (beta chain) with its context. Its antigen is not known. The CDR3 is 14 amino acids. V lost 3 bases to trimming and J lost 5 bases, with 13 bases between them. Germline lookup yields CDR1 SGHDT and CDR2 YYEEEE. Primers included in the PCR were 60 Vbeta and 13 Jbeta primers. Clones were read by immunoSEQ multiplex PCR, and TCRdb kept only the in-frame ones, dropping some. The data hold roughly 200,000 clones, with roughly 74% observed a single time. This record belongs to a study of cytomegalovirus exposure and HLA in healthy donors. Overall study: Findings of an earlier analysis included under 140 million unique TCR beta sequences from 180 million or so T cells.

Study findings and constraints: Highest at DRB1 and lowest at HLA-C, TCR association rates differed among HLA loci in a later analysis. It is likely that the observed cluster of highly shared sequence variants was a sequencing artifact. Indistinguishability led to the exclusion of some V segments, TRBV6-2 and TRBV6-3 included.

This chain joins TRBV5-6 and TRBJ2-3; D may be TRBD1 (6 bases). The clonotype originates from a female donor in good health and CMV-seronegative. The material sequenced was PBMCs. The CDR3 loop reads CASSSDSQGDTQYF. In DNA, the CDR3 is TGTGCCAGCAGCTCGGACAGTCAAGGAGATACGCAGTATTTT. The whole variable domain, remainder taken from reference TRBV5-6 and TRBJ2-3, is DAGVTQSPTHLIKTRGQQVTLRCSPKSGHDTVSWYQQALGQGPQFIFQYYEEEERQRGNFPDRFSGHQFPNYSSELNVNALLLGDSALYLCASSSDSQGDTQYFGPGTRLTVL.